The entry that follows covers one T cell receptor (beta chain) sequence. Its antigen is undetermined. Treatment noted: 15 to 20 received Ad26.COV2.S at low or high dose, single or two shots; 5 received placebo; per-sample allocation not given. Specimen acquisition occurred on day 63 following the initial vaccine or placebo injection. The record originates from a study of Ad26.COV2.S vaccination and SARS-CoV-2 variants. Study overall: Within the COV1001 Ad26.COV2.S trial arm, the donor was enrolled. Ad26.COV2.S given intramuscularly, once or twice 56 days apart.

This CDR3 region has 14 residues. The V and J ends lost 3 bases and 6 bases, in that order; junction bases with no gene match: 5. Germline lookup yields CDR1 MNHEY and CDR2 SMNVEV (reference sequence). Method: immunoSEQ multiplex PCR; TCRdb's copy keeps in-frame clones and lacks some. The sample shows around 450,000 clones, approximately 92% of them seen only once. General study findings and limits: With respect to non-spike TCR breadth, vaccine and placebo recipients were similar. Post-vaccination spike-specific CD8+ and CD4+ T cell responses reportedly had substantial breadth.

The chain uses TRBV27 and TRBJ1-5; 7 bases map to TRBD1. The sequence derives from a person aged 18-60 years who received the Ad26.COV2.S COVID-19 vaccine or a placebo. The sequencing used peripheral blood, collected in a trial of Ad26.COV2.S vaccine versus placebo. CDR3 region: CASSFQGGAQPQHF. The CDR3 bases are TGTGCCAGCAGTTTCCAGGGGGGGGCTCAGCCCCAGCATTTT.